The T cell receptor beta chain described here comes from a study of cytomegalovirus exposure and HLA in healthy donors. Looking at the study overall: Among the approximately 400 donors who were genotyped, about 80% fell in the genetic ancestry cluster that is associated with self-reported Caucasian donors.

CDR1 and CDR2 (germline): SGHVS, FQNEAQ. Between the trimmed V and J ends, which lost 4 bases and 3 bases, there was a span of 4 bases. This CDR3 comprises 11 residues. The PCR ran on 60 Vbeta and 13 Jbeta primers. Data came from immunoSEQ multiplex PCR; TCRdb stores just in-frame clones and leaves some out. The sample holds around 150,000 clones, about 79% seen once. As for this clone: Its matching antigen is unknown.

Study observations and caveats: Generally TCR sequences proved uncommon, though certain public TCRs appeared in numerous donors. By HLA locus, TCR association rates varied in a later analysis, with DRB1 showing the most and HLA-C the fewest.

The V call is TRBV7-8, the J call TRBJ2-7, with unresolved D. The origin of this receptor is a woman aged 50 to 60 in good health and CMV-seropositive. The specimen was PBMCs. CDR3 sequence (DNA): TGTGCCAGCAGCTCTCTCTACGAGCAGTACTTC. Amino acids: CASSSLYEQYF. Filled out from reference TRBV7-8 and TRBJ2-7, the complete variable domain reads GAGVSQSPRYKVAKRGQDVALRCDPISGHVSLFWYQQALGQGPEFLTYFQNEAQLDKSGLPSDRFFAERPEGSVSTLKIQRTQQEDSAVYLCASSSLYEQYFGPGTRLTVT.